These T cell receptor beta chains were read from a single sample in a study of CD8 T cells in ankylosing spondylitis. Using its own MiXCR run on the 5' RACE reads, TCRdb lists one record per CDR3 protein. The sample lists fewer than 400,000 distinct CDR3 sequences; roughly 14% were seen once. The sample was blood, either unsorted or a sorted T cell fraction (not recorded which). The receptors here all came from a male donor with ankylosing spondylitis or in good health (not recorded which). Both conserved end residues are part of each CDR3. The D gene is left open where the match is weak. A clone size is listed for some rows: how often the clone was seen (once, few, many), or a class if it is expanded.

J gene: TRBJ2-2
V gene: TRBV4-1
clone size: few
D gene: TRBD2
CDR3 DNA: TGCGCCAGCAGCCCGAGCGGGAGAGGCACCGGGGAGCTGTTTTTT
CDR3 protein: CASSPSGRGTGELFF

J gene: TRBJ1-1
V gene: TRBV12-3/TRBV12-4
clone size: .
D gene: TRBD1
CDR3 DNA: TGTGCCACCCGGGCCGGACAGGGGACCACTGAAGCTTTCTTT
CDR3 protein: CATRAGQGTTEAFF

J gene: TRBJ2-7
V gene: TRBV5-1
clone size: .
D gene: TRBD1
CDR3 DNA: TGCGCCAGCAGCTTTTCGAGGACAGGGAACGAGCAGTACTTC
CDR3 protein: CASSFSRTGNEQYF

J gene: TRBJ2-3
V gene: TRBV6-1
clone size: .
D gene: TRBD2
CDR3 DNA: TGTGCCAGCAGTCGAGCATTAAGGGCTAGCGGCCCTAGCACAGATACGCAGTATTTT
CDR3 protein: CASSRALRASGPSTDTQYF

J gene: TRBJ1-2
V gene: TRBV3-1
clone size: few
D gene: .
CDR3 DNA: TGTGCCAGCAGCCAAGGGTTAACCGACTATGGCTACACCTTC
CDR3 protein: CASSQGLTDYGYTF

J gene: TRBJ2-3
V gene: TRBV25-1
clone size: few
D gene: TRBD1
CDR3 DNA: TGTGCCAGCAGTGATTCGGACAGGGGTCTACATACGCAGTATTTT
CDR3 protein: CASSDSDRGLHTQYF

J gene: TRBJ2-7
V gene: TRBV27
clone size: few
D gene: .
CDR3 DNA: TGTGCCAGCAGTTTATCGTGGCAGTTGTCCTACGAGCAGTACTTC
CDR3 protein: CASSLSWQLSYEQYF

J gene: TRBJ1-4
V gene: TRBV10-2
clone size: .
D gene: .
CDR3 DNA: TGCGCCAGCACCGACAGAGGCATCCCTAATGAAAAACTGTTTTTT
CDR3 protein: CASTDRGIPNEKLFF

J gene: TRBJ2-2
V gene: TRBV12-3/TRBV12-4
clone size: few
D gene: .
CDR3 DNA: TGTGCCAGCAGTTTAGCCCTTCGAACCGGGGAGCTGTTTTTT
CDR3 protein: CASSLALRTGELFF

J gene: TRBJ2-3
V gene: TRBV15
clone size: few
D gene: TRBD2
CDR3 DNA: TGTGCCACCAGCAGAGAGCGAGCAGCGGGAAAGGATACGCAGTATTTT
CDR3 protein: CATSRERAAGKDTQYF

J gene: TRBJ2-7
V gene: TRBV6-2/TRBV6-3
clone size: .
D gene: .
CDR3 DNA: TGTGCCAGCAGGCAGGTTTCGGTCTACGAGCAGTACTTC
CDR3 protein: CASRQVSVYEQYF

J gene: TRBJ2-3
V gene: TRBV5-1
clone size: few
D gene: TRBD2
CDR3 DNA: TGCGCCAGCAGCGTAGCGGGTACCGAAGATACGCAGTATTTT
CDR3 protein: CASSVAGTEDTQYF

J gene: TRBJ2-5
V gene: TRBV7-9
clone size: .
D gene: .
CDR3 DNA: TGTGCCAGCAGCTTTGACGATACTACCCAGTACTTC
CDR3 protein: CASSFDDTTQYF

J gene: TRBJ2-5
V gene: TRBV12-3/TRBV12-4
clone size: few
D gene: .
CDR3 DNA: TGTGCCAGCAGTATGGACAGCTCCCCGGAAACCCAGTACTTC
CDR3 protein: CASSMDSSPETQYF

J gene: TRBJ2-5
V gene: TRBV5-6
clone size: .
D gene: .
CDR3 DNA: TGTGCCAGCAGCTTGGCCAGTCTAGAGACCCAGTACTTC
CDR3 protein: CASSLASLETQYF

J gene: TRBJ1-4
V gene: TRBV12-3/TRBV12-4
clone size: .
D gene: .
CDR3 DNA: TGTGCCAGCAGTCCTTCGGGGGTTAATGAAAAACTGTTTTTT
CDR3 protein: CASSPSGVNEKLFF

J gene: TRBJ2-5
V gene: TRBV12-3/TRBV12-4
clone size: many
D gene: TRBD2
CDR3 DNA: TGTGCCAGCAGCTCCGGTGGACTAGCATTTGGGCCCCAGTACTTC
CDR3 protein: CASSSGGLAFGPQYF

J gene: TRBJ2-7
V gene: TRBV5-4
clone size: .
D gene: TRBD2
CDR3 DNA: TGTGCCAGCAGCATCGGGACTAGCGGGGGGATCTCCTACGAGCAGTACTTC
CDR3 protein: CASSIGTSGGISYEQYF

J gene: TRBJ2-7
V gene: TRBV7-9
clone size: .
D gene: TRBD1
CDR3 DNA: TGTGCCAGCAGCGACGGGACAGGACCAGGCGAGCAGTACTTC
CDR3 protein: CASSDGTGPGEQYF

J gene: TRBJ1-4
V gene: TRBV12-3/TRBV12-4
clone size: few
D gene: TRBD1
CDR3 DNA: TGTGCCAGCAGTAGAGACAGGGGGCGAGAAAAACTGTTTTTT
CDR3 protein: CASSRDRGREKLFF

J gene: TRBJ1-1
V gene: TRBV29-1
clone size: many
D gene: .
CDR3 DNA: TGCAGCGGGTTAAGGTCCAACACTGAAGCTTTCTTT
CDR3 protein: CSGLRSNTEAFF

J gene: TRBJ2-7
V gene: TRBV4-1
clone size: .
D gene: TRBD2
CDR3 DNA: TGCGCCAGCAGCCAAGAGGCTAGCGGGAGAGGAGACGAGCAGTACTTC
CDR3 protein: CASSQEASGRGDEQYF

J gene: TRBJ2-3
V gene: TRBV7-2
clone size: few
D gene: .
CDR3 DNA: TGTGCCAGCAGCCCGATGAGGGCAAGCACAGATACGCAGTATTTT
CDR3 protein: CASSPMRASTDTQYF

J gene: TRBJ2-5
V gene: TRBV10-3
clone size: .
D gene: .
CDR3 DNA: TGTGCCATCAGTCCTGCGGTCGACAGGACGGAGACCCAGTACTTC
CDR3 protein: CAISPAVDRTETQYF

J gene: TRBJ1-5
V gene: TRBV7-9
clone size: many
D gene: .
CDR3 DNA: TGTGCCAGCAGCTTAGTTTCACAGGGAGCCAATCAGCCCCAGCATTTT
CDR3 protein: CASSLVSQGANQPQHF

J gene: TRBJ1-2
V gene: TRBV7-9
clone size: few
D gene: .
CDR3 DNA: TGTGCCAGCAGCTTAGCCCCCACCCAGGACTATGGCTACACCTTC
CDR3 protein: CASSLAPTQDYGYTF

J gene: TRBJ2-3
V gene: TRBV11-2
clone size: few
D gene: TRBD2
CDR3 DNA: TGTGCCAGCAGCTTAGCGGGAGGGCCGACCACAGATACGCAGTATTTT
CDR3 protein: CASSLAGGPTTDTQYF

J gene: TRBJ2-1
V gene: TRBV5-6
clone size: .
D gene: TRBD2
CDR3 DNA: TGTGCCAGCAGCCTACCCGGGACTAGCGAGGGCAATGAGCAGTTCTTC
CDR3 protein: CASSLPGTSEGNEQFF

J gene: TRBJ1-4
V gene: TRBV19
clone size: .
D gene: .
CDR3 DNA: TGTGCCAGTAACCCCACTACAGGGACTAAAAATGAAAAACTGTTTTTT
CDR3 protein: CASNPTTGTKNEKLFF

J gene: TRBJ2-7
V gene: TRBV3-1
clone size: few
D gene: TRBD1
CDR3 DNA: TGTGCCAGCAGCCAAGATCTCCGGACAGGGGCACACGAGCAGTACTTC
CDR3 protein: CASSQDLRTGAHEQYF

J gene: TRBJ2-7
V gene: TRBV12-5
clone size: .
D gene: .
CDR3 DNA: TGTGCTAGTGGTTTGCTCTCGGGGGCGGGGGAGCAGTACTTC
CDR3 protein: CASGLLSGAGEQYF

J gene: TRBJ2-4
V gene: TRBV4-1
clone size: .
D gene: TRBD2
CDR3 DNA: TGCGCCAGCAGCCAGTATAGCGGGAGTTTGAACAAAAACATTCAGTACTTC
CDR3 protein: CASSQYSGSLNKNIQYF

J gene: TRBJ2-1
V gene: TRBV6-5
clone size: .
D gene: .
CDR3 DNA: TGTGCCAGCAGTTACGGCTTTGAGCAGTTCTTC
CDR3 protein: CASSYGFEQFF

J gene: TRBJ2-2
V gene: TRBV5-1
clone size: few
D gene: TRBD2
CDR3 DNA: TGCGCCAGCAGTTCTAGCGGGAGGACCGGGGAGCTGTTTTTT
CDR3 protein: CASSSSGRTGELFF

J gene: TRBJ2-5
V gene: TRBV20-1
clone size: few
D gene: .
CDR3 DNA: TGCAGTGCAAATCCAAGGACGGACTTTGGGGAGACCCAGTACTTC
CDR3 protein: CSANPRTDFGETQYF

J gene: TRBJ1-6
V gene: TRBV25-1
clone size: .
D gene: .
CDR3 DNA: TGTGCCAGCATGGACACCCGGTGGAATTCACCCCTCCACTTT
CDR3 protein: CASMDTRWNSPLHF

J gene: TRBJ2-3
V gene: TRBV3-1
clone size: .
D gene: .
CDR3 DNA: TGTGCCAGCAGCCCTCAGCCGAGGACTGAAATGTCCGATACGCAGTATTTT
CDR3 protein: CASSPQPRTEMSDTQYF

J gene: TRBJ1-4
V gene: TRBV7-2
clone size: .
D gene: .
CDR3 DNA: TGTGCCAGCAGCTTAGCGCGAGGCGGGGGTGAAAAACTGTTTTTT
CDR3 protein: CASSLARGGGEKLFF

J gene: TRBJ1-1
V gene: TRBV2
clone size: .
D gene: .
CDR3 DNA: TGTGCCAGCGAAAGGAGCACTGAAGCTTTCTTT
CDR3 protein: CASERSTEAFF

J gene: TRBJ2-5
V gene: TRBV12-3/TRBV12-4
clone size: .
D gene: .
CDR3 DNA: TGTGCCAGCACCCCTCGGGGACTCGGAGAGACCCAGTACTTC
CDR3 protein: CASTPRGLGETQYF